Below, 5 T cell receptor beta chains from the same sample are listed, as sequenced in a study of OX40 agonist ivuxolimab in advanced cancers. Clones were read by immunoSEQ multiplex PCR, and TCRdb kept only the in-frame ones, dropping some. The sample records 50,000 to 70,000 clones, around 88% being singletons. This specimen consisted of CD4+ or CD8+ T cells sorted from blood, obtained in a trial of the OX40 agonist ivuxolimab. The receptors were sampled from an adult with an advanced solid tumor such as melanoma, head and neck, liver or kidney cancer.

The chain couples TRBV7-9 to TRBJ1-5, with D maybe TRBD1 (5 bases). The germline V gene has CDR1 SEHNR and CDR2 FQNEAQ (reference sequence). The CDR3 loop spans 13 amino acids. The V and J ends lost 6 bases and 7 bases respectively, with 13 bases between them. CDR3 protein: CASSLQGRQPQHF. The CDR3 DNA reads as TGTGCCAGCAGTTTGCAGGGACGCCAGCCCCAGCATTTT. The full variable domain, rest sourced from reference TRBV7-9 and TRBJ1-5, is DTGVSQNPRHKITKRGQNVTFRCDPISEHNRLYWYRQTLGQGPEFLTYFQNEAQLEKSRLLSDRFSAERPKGSFSTLEIQRTEQGDSAMYLCASSLQGRQPQHFGDGTRLSIL.

The chain uses TRBV13 and TRBJ2-5; the match to TRBD1 covers 7 bases. This CDR3 region has 15 residues. Per germline, CDR1 PRHDT and CDR2 FYEKMQ (reference sequence). V gave up 5 bases and J gave up 2 bases; unmatched junction bases: 8. The CDR3 protein is CASSQGVLVQETQYF. In DNA form, the CDR3 reads TGTGCCAGCAGCCAGGGGGTTTTAGTGCAAGAGACCCAGTACTTC.

This clone was seen just once. The CDR3 here is CASSSRRLAGGEETQYF. The CDR3, as DNA: TGTGCCAGCAGCTCAAGAAGACTAGCGGGAGGGGAAGAGACCCAGTACTTC. The chain has TRBV7-9 and TRBJ2-5, with 14 bases fitting TRBD2. The CDR3 loop spans 17 amino acids. V lost 4 bases to trimming and J lost 3 bases; unmatched junction nucleotides: 7. CDR1 is SEHNR and CDR2 is FQNEAQ in the germline V gene (reference sequence).

On this clone itself: One end of the junction fails to match germline, which may point to a read error. The chain carries TRBV7-7 and TRBJ2-7, with TRBD1 matching over 10 bases. CDR1 and CDR2 (germline): SSHAT, FNYEAQ (reference sequence). CDR3 length: 14 residues. This CDR3 is CASSPTTGGHEQYF. CDR3 coding DNA: TGTGCTAGCAGCCCAACGACAGGGGGCCACGAGCAGTACTTC. Full variable domain (missing parts from reference TRBV7-7 and TRBJ2-7): GAGVSQSPRYKVTKRGQDVTLRCDPISSHATLYWYQQALGQGPEFLTYFNYEAQPDKSGLPSDRFSAERPEGSISTLTIQRTEQRDSAMYRCASSPTTGGHEQYFGPGTRLTVT.

This clone was counted only a few times. J is TRBJ2-2 and V is TRBV28; a possible D gene is TRBD1 (6 bases). Germline V gives CDR1 MDHEN, CDR2 SYDVKM. The CDR3 spans 15 residues. V gave up 8 bases and J gave up 1 base, with 14 bases separating them. The CDR3 DNA reads as TGTGCCAGCCTCGCGGACAGCGGGAACACCGGGGAGCTGTTTTTT. Translated, it gives CASLADSGNTGELFF.